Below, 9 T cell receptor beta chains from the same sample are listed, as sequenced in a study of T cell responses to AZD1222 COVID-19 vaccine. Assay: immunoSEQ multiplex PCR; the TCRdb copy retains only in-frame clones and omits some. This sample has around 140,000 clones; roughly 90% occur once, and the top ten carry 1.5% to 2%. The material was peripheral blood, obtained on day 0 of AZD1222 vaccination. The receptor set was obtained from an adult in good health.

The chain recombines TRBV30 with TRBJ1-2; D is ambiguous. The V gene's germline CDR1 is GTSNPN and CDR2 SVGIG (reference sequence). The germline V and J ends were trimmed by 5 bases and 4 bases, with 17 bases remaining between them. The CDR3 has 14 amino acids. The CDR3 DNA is TGTGCCTGGTCCCGGAATCAGGTGACCTATGGCTACACCTTC. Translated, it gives CAWSRNQVTYGYTF.

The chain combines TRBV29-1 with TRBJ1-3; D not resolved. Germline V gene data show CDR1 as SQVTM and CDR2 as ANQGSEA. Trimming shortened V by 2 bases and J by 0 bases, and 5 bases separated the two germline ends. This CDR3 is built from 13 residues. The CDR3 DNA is TGCAGCGTTGAAACTCGCTCTGGAAACACCATATATTTT. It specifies CSVETRSGNTIYF.

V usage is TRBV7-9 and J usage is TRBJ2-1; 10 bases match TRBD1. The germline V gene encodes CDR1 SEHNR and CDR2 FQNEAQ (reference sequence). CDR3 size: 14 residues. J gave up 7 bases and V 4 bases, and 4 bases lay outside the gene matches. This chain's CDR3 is CASSSPDRGNEQFF. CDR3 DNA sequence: TGTGCCAGCAGCTCACCGGACAGGGGGAATGAGCAGTTCTTC.

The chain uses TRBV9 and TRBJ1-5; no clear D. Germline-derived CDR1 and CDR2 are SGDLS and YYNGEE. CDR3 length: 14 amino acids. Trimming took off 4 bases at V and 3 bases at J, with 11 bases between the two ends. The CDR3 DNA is TGTGCCAGCAGCTTTGGAAACGACAATCAGCCCCAGCATTTT. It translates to CASSFGNDNQPQHF.

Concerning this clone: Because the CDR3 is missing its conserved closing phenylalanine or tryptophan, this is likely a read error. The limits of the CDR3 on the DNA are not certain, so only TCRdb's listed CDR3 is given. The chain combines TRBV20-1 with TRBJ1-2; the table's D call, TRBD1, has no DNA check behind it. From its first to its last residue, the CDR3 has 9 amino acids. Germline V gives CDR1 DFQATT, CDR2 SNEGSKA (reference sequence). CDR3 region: CSARDGQGT.

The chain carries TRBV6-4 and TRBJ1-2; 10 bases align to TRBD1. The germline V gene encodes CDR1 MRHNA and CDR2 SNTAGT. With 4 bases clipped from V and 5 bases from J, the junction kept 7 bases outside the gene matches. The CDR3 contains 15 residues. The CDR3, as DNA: TGTGCCAGCAGTGGACCGGGACAGGGGATGTATGGCTACACCTTC. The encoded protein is CASSGPGQGMYGYTF.

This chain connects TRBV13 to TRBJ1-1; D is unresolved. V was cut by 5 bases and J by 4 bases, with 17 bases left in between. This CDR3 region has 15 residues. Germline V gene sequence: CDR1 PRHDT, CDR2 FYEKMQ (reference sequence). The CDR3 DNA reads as TGTGCCAGCAGCGGATCTAATCCCGGGAGCACTGAAGCTTTCTTT. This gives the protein CASSGSNPGSTEAFF.

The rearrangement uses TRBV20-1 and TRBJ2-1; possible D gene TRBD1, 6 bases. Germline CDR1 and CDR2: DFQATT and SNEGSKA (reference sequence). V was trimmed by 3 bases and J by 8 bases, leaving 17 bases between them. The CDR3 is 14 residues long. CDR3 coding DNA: TGCAGTGCTAGTCCCAGGGGTCAGCCACATGAGCAGTTCTTC. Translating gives CSASPRGQPHEQFF.

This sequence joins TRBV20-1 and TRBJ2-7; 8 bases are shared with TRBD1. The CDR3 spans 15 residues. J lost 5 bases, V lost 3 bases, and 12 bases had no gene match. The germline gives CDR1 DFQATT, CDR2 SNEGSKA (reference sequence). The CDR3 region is CSASNSGAGGDEQYF. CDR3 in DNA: TGCAGTGCTAGTAATTCGGGGGCAGGGGGCGACGAGCAGTACTTC.